The clone carrying this T cell receptor beta chain appeared many times. The data were obtained in a study of T cells in Graves' hyperthyroidism and ophthalmopathy. Trimming removed 0 bases at V and 5 bases at J, with 8 bases between. The CDR3 covers 14 residues. CDR1 is SGHRS and CDR2 is YFSETQ in the germline V gene. Amplification of TCR beta CDR3 regions was performed using RNA transcripts as template. In the first-round RT-PCR of the TCR CDR3, the HTBI primer set was used. TCRdb processed the multiplex PCR reads anew with MiXCR; each CDR3 protein has one entry. The sample records roughly 360,000 distinct CDR3 sequences, approximately 13% being singletons. These patients, aged 18 to 65, had recently diagnosed hyperthyroidism lasting under 2 months. The study excluded patients with uncontrolled infection, other autoimmune disease, pregnancy or lactation. Together with thyroid ultrasound, orbital computed tomography, serum thyroxine and TRAb, clinical symptoms were used for diagnoses.

V gene TRBV5-1 combines with J gene TRBJ2-2; D is unresolved. The sequence came from a man aged 25-45 years with Graves' hyperthyroidism that later progressed to Graves' ophthalmopathy. Sequencing was performed on blood. This CDR3 is CASSLEGGTGELFF. The DNA for the CDR3 is TGCGCCAGCAGCTTGGAGGGCGGAACCGGGGAGCTGTTTTTT.